Listed below are T cell receptor beta chains from one sample, sequenced in a study of regulatory T cells in long-lasting Graves disease. TCRdb called the multiplex PCR reads again in MiXCR, with one record for every CDR3 protein. The sample carries 540,000 or so distinct CDR3 sequences, around an eighth recorded once. These data were also reused for a study on T cells in Graves' hyperthyroidism and ophthalmopathy.

This sample comprised peripheral blood mononuclear cells (PBMCs), obtained at new diagnosis, from a patient treated with antithyroid drugs. These receptors all stem from a man aged 25-45 years with Graves disease. Both conserved end residues are part of each CDR3. The D gene is left open where the match is weak. Clone size is stated in some rows and not others, as once, few, many or a class when expanded.

TRBJ1-4	NA	TRBD1	TRBV18	CASSNRGDEKLFF	TGTGCCAGCTCAAACAGGGGAGATGAAAAACTGTTTTTT
TRBJ2-7	many	NA	TRBV7-8	CASSTRTDVYEQYF	TGTGCCAGCAGCACTAGGACTGATGTCTACGAGCAGTACTTC
TRBJ2-7	NA	NA	TRBV29-1	CSVEEGITSYEQYF	TGCAGCGTTGAAGAGGGCATAACCTCCTACGAGCAGTACTTC
TRBJ2-5	NA	TRBD1	TRBV5-4	CASSRTGRTQETQYF	TGTGCCAGCAGCAGGACAGGGCGAACCCAAGAGACCCAGTACTTC
TRBJ1-1	many	NA	TRBV27	CASSRDGDTEAFF	TGTGCCAGCAGTCGCGACGGGGACACTGAAGCTTTCTTT
TRBJ1-6	few	NA	TRBV19	CASSIGVSNSPLHF	TGTGCCAGTAGTATTGGAGTGAGTAATTCACCCCTCCACTTT
TRBJ2-2	many	TRBD2	TRBV11-2	CASSSLGGNGELFF	TGTGCCAGCAGCTCCTTGGGGGGGAACGGGGAGCTGTTTTTT
TRBJ2-5	NA	NA	TRBV5-1	CASSLKGGLETQYF	TGCGCCAGCAGCTTGAAGGGAGGCTTAGAGACCCAGTACTTC
TRBJ2-7	many	NA	TRBV12-3/TRBV12-4	CASSPDISSYEQYF	TGTGCCAGCAGCCCGGACATCAGCTCCTACGAGCAGTACTTC
TRBJ2-1	NA	NA	TRBV18	CASSPGEFSYNEQFF	TGTGCCAGCTCACCAGGCGAGTTCTCCTACAATGAGCAGTTCTTC
TRBJ2-3	many	NA	TRBV5-1	CASSSAARATDTQYF	TGCGCCAGCAGCTCCGCGGCGCGGGCGACAGATACGCAGTATTTT
TRBJ2-2	NA	TRBD2	TRBV27	CASSLPSGRAGGELFF	TGTGCCAGCAGTTTACCCAGCGGGAGGGCCGGCGGGGAGCTGTTTTTT
TRBJ2-7	NA	TRBD2	TRBV18	CASHSGTSGYEQYF	TGTGCCAGCCATTCCGGGACTAGCGGATACGAGCAGTACTTC
TRBJ2-3	few	TRBD2	TRBV9	CASSAFGLAGTDTQYF	TGTGCCAGCAGCGCCTTTGGACTAGCGGGCACAGATACGCAGTATTTT
TRBJ2-1	many	TRBD2	TRBV30	CAFQNPYSGRAKNEQFF	TGTGCCTTTCAAAACCCTTACAGCGGGAGGGCCAAGAATGAGCAGTTCTTC
TRBJ2-7	NA	NA	TRBV5-5	CASSLVGSNSYEQYF	TGTGCCAGCAGCTTGGTGGGTTCAAACTCCTACGAGCAGTACTTC
TRBJ2-1	many	NA	TRBV2	CASSEVGSLGHWGHDEQFF	TGTGCCAGCAGTGAGGTGGGGTCCTTAGGACACTGGGGACACGATGAGCAGTTCTTC
TRBJ2-3	many	NA	TRBV11-2	CASSSGPRTDTQYF	TGTGCCAGCAGTTCCGGACCCCGCACAGATACGCAGTATTTT
TRBJ2-5	many	TRBD2	TRBV2	CASSGRLAGHQETQYF	TGTGCCAGCAGTGGTCGACTAGCGGGCCACCAAGAGACCCAGTACTTC
TRBJ2-1	NA	NA	TRBV5-6	CASSLGGAPGEQFF	TGTGCCAGCAGCTTGGGAGGGGCCCCGGGTGAGCAGTTCTTC
TRBJ2-7	many	TRBD2	TRBV30	CAWSAPGTSFEQYF	TGTGCCTGGAGTGCTCCCGGGACTAGTTTCGAGCAGTACTTC
TRBJ2-2	NA	TRBD2	TRBV27	CASSLGFRAGGTGELFF	TGTGCCAGCAGTTTAGGCTTCCGAGCGGGAGGCACCGGGGAGCTGTTTTTT
TRBJ2-5	NA	NA	TRBV7-9	CASSFHAGTQYF	TGTGCCAGCAGCTTCCACGCGGGGACCCAGTACTTC
TRBJ1-4	few	NA	TRBV24-1	CATSDSSGTQRGKLFF	TGTGCCACCAGTGATTCCTCCGGGACTCAAAGGGGAAAACTGTTTTTT
TRBJ2-7	many	NA	TRBV20-1	CSAPYGQGQKRNEQYF	TGCAGTGCTCCATATGGGCAAGGACAGAAGCGAAACGAGCAGTACTTC
TRBJ2-7	many	TRBD2	TRBV12-3/TRBV12-4	CASSSAGGRYEQYF	TGTGCCAGCAGTTCGGCGGGAGGCCGCTACGAGCAGTACTTC
TRBJ2-7	few	TRBD1	TRBV30	CAWREKYRGLYEQYF	TGTGCCTGGAGAGAGAAGTACAGGGGGCTATACGAGCAGTACTTC
TRBJ1-5	many	NA	TRBV3-1	CASSQGPYSNQPQHF	TGCGCCAGCAGCCAAGGCCCATATAGCAATCAGCCCCAGCATTTT
TRBJ2-2	NA	NA	TRBV5-6	CASSFIQPGELFF	TGTGCCAGCAGCTTCATACAGCCCGGGGAGCTGTTTTTT
TRBJ1-4	NA	NA	TRBV11-1	CASSSGGYSTNEKLFF	TGTGCCAGCAGCTCTGGGGGTTATTCAACTAATGAAAAACTGTTTTTT
TRBJ2-3	many	TRBD2	TRBV11-2	CASSSRLAEVTDTQYF	TGTGCCAGCAGCTCCAGACTAGCGGAAGTAACAGATACGCAGTATTTT
TRBJ2-3	many	TRBD2	TRBV24-1	CATSDQGSGSGDTQYF	TGTGCCACCAGTGATCAAGGTAGCGGGAGTGGAGATACGCAGTATTTT
TRBJ2-1	many	TRBD2	TRBV2	CASSEARTSAYNEQFF	TGTGCCAGCAGTGAAGCCCGGACTAGCGCCTACAATGAGCAGTTCTTC
TRBJ2-1	few	TRBD1	TRBV15	CATSRNRGSYNEQFF	TGTGCCACCAGCAGAAACAGGGGATCCTACAATGAGCAGTTCTTC
TRBJ2-7	many	NA	TRBV27	CASRLAGTLSSYEQYF	TGTGCCAGCAGATTGGCCGGGACACTTAGCTCCTACGAGCAGTACTTC
TRBJ1-4	few	NA	TRBV12-3/TRBV12-4	CASRGPTHEKLFF	TGTGCCAGCAGAGGACCTACCCATGAAAAACTGTTTTTT
TRBJ1-4	many	TRBD1	TRBV27	CASSKEGAGEKLFF	TGTGCCAGCAGTAAGGAGGGGGCAGGTGAAAAACTGTTTTTT
TRBJ2-7	few	NA	TRBV4-1	CASSPPLALPPAEQYF	TGCGCCAGCAGCCCACCGCTAGCCCTACCTCCTGCGGAGCAGTACTTC
TRBJ1-1	NA	NA	TRBV6-1	CASNGQGSTEAFF	TGTGCCAGCAACGGGCAGGGAAGCACTGAAGCTTTCTTT
TRBJ1-2	NA	NA	TRBV15	CATSSRGSGYTF	TGTGCCACCAGCAGTAGGGGGTCTGGCTACACCTTC
TRBJ1-1	NA	NA	TRBV4-2	CASSPSHGNTEAFF	TGTGCCAGCAGCCCGTCCCACGGGAACACTGAAGCTTTCTTT
TRBJ2-7	many	TRBD2	TRBV2	CASGGVGTYEQYF	TGTGCCAGCGGGGGGGTCGGTACCTACGAGCAGTACTTC
TRBJ2-5	many	NA	TRBV20-1	CSSEGVGETQYF	TGCAGCTCAGAGGGGGTGGGAGAGACCCAGTACTTC
TRBJ1-1	few	TRBD1	TRBV15	CATSRDGGQTEAFF	TGTGCCACCAGCAGAGATGGGGGACAGACTGAAGCTTTCTTT
TRBJ2-5	few	TRBD2	TRBV10-3	CAISESTGRVETQYF	TGTGCCATCAGTGAGTCGACCGGGAGGGTGGAGACCCAGTACTTC
TRBJ1-2	many	NA	TRBV28	CASRDYGYTF	TGTGCCAGCAGGGACTATGGCTACACCTTC
TRBJ1-1	many	NA	TRBV12-5	CASGPRGNTEAFF	TGTGCTAGTGGTCCAAGGGGGAACACTGAAGCTTTCTTT
TRBJ2-3	many	NA	TRBV20-1	CSAILDNTQYF	TGCAGTGCTATCCTTGATAATACGCAGTATTTT
TRBJ2-3	NA	NA	TRBV20-1	CSALDPPGTDTQYF	TGCAGTGCTCTGGACCCGCCCGGTACAGATACGCAGTATTTT